Listed below are T cell receptor beta chains from one sample, sequenced in a study of blood T cells in healthy people across ages. MiXCR, applied by TCRdb to the 5' RACE reads, yields one record per CDR3 protein. The sample has approximately 1,000,000 distinct CDR3 sequences; 40% to 45% are singletons. Sequences were obtained from blood. The origin of the receptors is a woman aged 60 to 75 in good health. The CDR3 runs from the conserved cysteine through the conserved F or W. The D gene is left open where the match is weak. Clone size is not always given. Where it is, it says once, few, many or a class for expanded clones.

TRBV20-1	once	-	TRBJ2-5	CSARDLLVQETQYF	TGCAGTGCTAGAGATTTACTAGTTCAAGAGACCCAGTACTTC
TRBV20-1	few	-	TRBJ2-3	CSAMWGTTQYF	TGCAGTGCAATGTGGGGCACCACGCAGTATTTT
TRBV11-2	-	-	TRBJ2-4	CASSLERAGIQYF	TGTGCCAGCAGCTTAGAAAGGGCGGGCATTCAGTACTTC
TRBV20-1	many	TRBD2	TRBJ2-3	CSAVTSGYTDTQYF	TGCAGTGCCGTGACTAGCGGGTACACAGATACGCAGTATTTT
TRBV25-1	-	TRBD2	TRBJ2-7	CASSVRGGVNEQYF	TGTGCCAGCAGTGTTCGGGGGGGAGTAAATGAGCAGTACTTC
TRBV6-1	-	TRBD2	TRBJ2-1	CASTAGAYNEQFF	TGTGCCAGCACGGCGGGAGCCTACAATGAGCAGTTCTTC
TRBV20-1	few	TRBD2	TRBJ2-7	CSARPAKRGPSYEQYF	TGCAGTGCTAGACCCGCCAAGCGGGGACCCTCCTACGAGCAGTACTTC
TRBV7-3	-	TRBD1	TRBJ2-7	CASSADRGREQYF	TGTGCCAGCAGCGCAGACAGGGGGCGAGAGCAGTACTTC
TRBV7-9	-	TRBD1	TRBJ2-7	CASVRTGSIHEQYF	TGTGCCAGCGTTAGGACAGGGTCGATCCACGAGCAGTACTTC
TRBV29-1	-	-	TRBJ2-3	CSVNSGDTNPSTDTQYF	TGCAGCGTTAACAGCGGCGATACTAATCCGAGCACAGATACGCAGTATTTT
TRBV7-2	-	-	TRBJ2-4	CASSQDSKAKNIQYF	TGTGCCAGCAGCCAAGACAGTAAAGCCAAAAACATTCAGTACTTC
TRBV6-1	few	-	TRBJ1-2	CASSPDLRQDPILGYTF	TGTGCCAGCAGCCCCGACCTCCGACAGGATCCTATTCTTGGCTACACCTTC
TRBV5-1	many	-	TRBJ2-7	CASSSAGNSYEQYF	TGCGCCAGCAGTTCAGCCGGGAACTCCTACGAGCAGTACTTC
TRBV5-1	-	-	TRBJ2-1	CASSLVGISYNEQFF	TGCGCCAGCAGCTTGGTCGGGATCTCCTACAATGAGCAGTTCTTC
TRBV29-1	few	-	TRBJ1-1	CSVDESTEAFF	TGCAGCGTTGATGAGAGCACTGAAGCTTTCTTT
TRBV2	-	-	TRBJ1-6	CASGRSPLHF	TGTGCCAGCGGTCGTTCACCCCTCCACTTT
TRBV6-1	few	-	TRBJ2-3	CASTLLEGSSDTQYF	TGTGCCAGCACCCTTCTAGAGGGGAGCTCAGATACGCAGTATTTT
TRBV20-1	few	-	TRBJ2-7	CSADAGASYEQYF	TGCAGTGCAGACGCAGGGGCCTCCTACGAGCAGTACTTC
TRBV5-1	few	TRBD1	TRBJ2-3	CASSAGQGSTDTQYF	TGCGCCAGCAGCGCGGGACAGGGTAGCACAGATACGCAGTATTTT
TRBV12-5	-	TRBD2	TRBJ2-1	CASGLVPPTSADGNEQFF	TGTGCTAGTGGTTTGGTACCCCCTACTAGCGCGGATGGCAATGAGCAGTTCTTC
TRBV29-1	-	TRBD1	TRBJ2-3	CSVTGTGVLDTQYF	TGCAGCGTAACCGGGACAGGGGTTTTAGATACGCAGTATTTT
TRBV15	few	TRBD1	TRBJ2-1	CATSRRRQGVYNEQFF	TGTGCCACCAGCAGACGAAGACAGGGGGTCTACAATGAGCAGTTCTTC
TRBV3-1	few	TRBD1	TRBJ2-7	CASSQDRVGQREQYF	TGTGCCAGCAGCCAAGATCGAGTGGGACAGCGGGAGCAGTACTTC
TRBV12-3/TRBV12-4	once	-	TRBJ2-1	CAGSLSGSNEQFF	TGTGCCGGCAGTCTCAGCGGAAGCAATGAGCAGTTCTTC
TRBV29-1	few	TRBD1	TRBJ1-5	CSVVVGGTGQGNQPQHF	TGCAGCGTTGTTGTAGGGGGAACGGGACAGGGCAATCAGCCCCAGCATTTT
TRBV14	-	-	TRBJ1-1	CASSQGWGPNTEAFF	TGTGCCAGCAGCCAAGGGTGGGGCCCGAACACTGAAGCTTTCTTT
TRBV6-4	-	-	TRBJ1-6	CASSDLGAPNSPLHF	TGTGCCAGCAGTGATCTGGGGGCGCCTAATTCACCCCTCCACTTT
TRBV20-1	many	-	TRBJ1-6	CSARPGHSYNSPLHF	TGCAGTGCTAGGCCGGGACACTCCTATAATTCACCCCTCCACTTT
TRBV7-7	-	TRBD2	TRBJ2-1	CASSFLAGDSNEQFF	TGTGCCAGCAGCTTTTTAGCGGGAGACAGCAATGAGCAGTTCTTC
TRBV20-1	few	-	TRBJ2-7	CSAEADSYEQYF	TGCAGTGCTGAAGCGGACAGTTACGAGCAGTACTTC
TRBV10-3	-	-	TRBJ2-7	CAISSGYEQYF	TGTGCCATCAGTAGCGGATACGAGCAGTACTTC
TRBV14	-	-	TRBJ2-5	CASSQVVAAKGETQYF	TGTGCCAGCAGCCAAGTGGTAGCGGCCAAAGGGGAGACCCAGTACTTC
TRBV25-1	-	-	TRBJ2-7	CARNREFLNEQYF	TGTGCCAGAAACAGGGAATTTTTAAATGAGCAGTACTTC
TRBV10-3	-	-	TRBJ2-7	CASAPDGNDEQYF	TGTGCCAGTGCCCCCGACGGGAATGACGAGCAGTACTTC
TRBV15	-	-	TRBJ1-2	CATSREWWGKGDGYTF	TGTGCCACCAGCAGAGAGTGGTGGGGGAAGGGAGATGGCTACACCTTC
TRBV5-1	few	-	TRBJ1-2	CASSLGVQANYGYTF	TGCGCCAGCAGCTTGGGAGTCCAGGCTAACTATGGCTACACCTTC
TRBV5-1	few	-	TRBJ2-7	CASSFRDALPYEQYF	TGCGCCAGCAGCTTCCGGGACGCCCTTCCCTACGAGCAGTACTTC
TRBV12-3/TRBV12-4	-	TRBD2	TRBJ2-1	CASSLGSGKNEQFF	TGTGCCAGCAGTTTAGGGAGCGGGAAAAATGAGCAGTTCTTC
TRBV5-1	-	TRBD2	TRBJ2-3	CASSSGTSGLSPTDTQYF	TGCGCCAGCAGCTCGGGGACTAGCGGGTTATCCCCCACAGATACGCAGTATTTT
TRBV6-5	once	-	TRBJ1-2	CASTRGVGYTF	TGTGCCAGCACTCGTGGGGTCGGCTACACCTTC
TRBV7-2	-	TRBD1	TRBJ1-4	CASSLGVGTENEKLFF	TGTGCCAGCAGCTTAGGCGTGGGGACAGAAAATGAAAAACTGTTTTTT
TRBV2	-	-	TRBJ1-5	CASSGSTGGYQPQHF	TGTGCCAGCAGTGGGAGCACAGGCGGTTATCAGCCCCAGCATTTT
TRBV28	-	-	TRBJ1-2	CASSFETSNYGYTF	TGTGCCAGCAGTTTCGAGACGTCTAACTATGGCTACACCTTC
TRBV30	few	-	TRBJ2-5	CAWSQGEETQYF	TGTGCCTGGAGTCAGGGAGAAGAGACCCAGTACTTC
TRBV6-5	-	TRBD2	TRBJ2-1	CASRPPGTSGTKQFF	TGTGCCAGCAGGCCCCCGGGGACTAGCGGGACAAAGCAGTTCTTC
TRBV6-1	-	-	TRBJ2-7	CASSVSSGSGAEQYF	TGTGCCAGCAGTGTCTCCTCCGGGAGCGGAGCCGAGCAGTACTTC
TRBV18	-	-	TRBJ2-5	CASSRRAAETQYF	TGTGCCAGTTCCCGAAGGGCGGCAGAGACCCAGTACTTC
TRBV3-1	-	-	TRBJ2-3	CASSQDLDRTDTQYF	TGTGCCAGCAGCCAAGATCTGGACCGCACAGATACGCAGTATTTT
TRBV9	few	-	TRBJ2-5	CASSVKQTWETQYF	TGTGCCAGCAGCGTAAAACAGACGTGGGAGACCCAGTACTTC
TRBV6-1	-	TRBD1	TRBJ2-6	CASRKTQGPRPSGANVLTF	TGTGCCAGCAGAAAAACACAGGGGCCTCGCCCCTCTGGGGCCAACGTCCTGACTTTC